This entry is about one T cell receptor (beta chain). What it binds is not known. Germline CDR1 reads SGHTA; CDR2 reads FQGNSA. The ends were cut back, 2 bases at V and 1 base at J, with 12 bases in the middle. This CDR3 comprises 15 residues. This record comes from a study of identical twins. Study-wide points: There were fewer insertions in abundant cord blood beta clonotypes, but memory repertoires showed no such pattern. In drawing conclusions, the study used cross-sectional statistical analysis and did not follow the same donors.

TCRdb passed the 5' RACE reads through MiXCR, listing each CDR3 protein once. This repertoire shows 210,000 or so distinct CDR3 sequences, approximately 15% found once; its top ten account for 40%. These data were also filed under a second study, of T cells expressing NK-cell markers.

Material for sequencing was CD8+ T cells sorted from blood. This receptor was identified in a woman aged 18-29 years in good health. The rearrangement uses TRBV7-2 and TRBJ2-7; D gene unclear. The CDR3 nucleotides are TGTGCCAGCAGCTTAAGCGTTTTAAGGTCCTACGAGCAGTACTTC. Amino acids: CASSLSVLRSYEQYF.